A single sample is the source of the 25 T cell receptor beta chains below, sequenced in a study of blood T cell repertoires in COVID-19. Measured with immunoSEQ multiplex PCR; TCRdb has only the in-frame clones, and not every one. There are under 70,000 clones in the sample; 85% to 90% occur only once, and less than 4% lies in the top ten. The sequencing input was peripheral blood. The receptors were gathered from a man in his fifties with acute or convalescent COVID-19.

The genes are TRBV28 and TRBJ2-7; 8 bases map to TRBD2. Trimming removed 8 bases from V and 2 bases from J; junction bases left unmatched: 8. This CDR3 contains 14 residues. Germline V gives CDR1 MDHEN, CDR2 SYDVKM. The CDR3 region is CASSAAGEAYEQYF. The CDR3 DNA reads TGTGCCAGCTCTGCAGCGGGGGAAGCCTACGAGCAGTACTTC.

The chain couples TRBV7-6 to TRBJ2-1; D is perhaps TRBD1 (5 bases). This CDR3 has 15 residues. Looked up from germline, CDR1 is SGHVS and CDR2 is FNYEAQ. Between the trimmed V and J ends, which lost 5 bases and 2 bases, there was a span of 13 bases. The DNA of the CDR3 is TGTGCCAGCAGCGCGACAGAGTCGGCCTACAATGAGCAGTTCTTC. It codes for CASSATESAYNEQFF.

The chain uses TRBV25-1 and TRBJ1-1; no firm D call. This CDR3 has 12 amino acids. V was pared by 7 bases and J by 4 bases, with 10 bases between. Germline V gives CDR1 MGHDK, CDR2 SYGVNS. The DNA of the CDR3 is TGTGCCAGCACCGACGGGGTCACTGAAGCTTTCTTT. It codes for CASTDGVTEAFF.

This chain uses TRBV28 with TRBJ2-7; 12 bases line up with TRBD2. CDR1 is MDHEN, CDR2 SYDVKM, per germline. V was pared by 7 bases and J by 4 bases, with 5 bases of the junction left unmatched. The CDR3 length is 14 residues. This chain's CDR3 is CASNKGLAGYEQYF. The CDR3 DNA reads as TGTGCCAGCAACAAGGGACTAGCGGGTTACGAGCAGTACTTC.

This rearrangement joins TRBV21-1 to TRBJ1-2; the D segment call TRBD1 is taken from the table without a DNA check. TRBV21-1 is annotated as a pseudogene. CDR3 length: 16 residues. CDR3 coding DNA: TGTGCCAGCAGCAAAGCGCTGCGGGACAGGGCCCATGGCTACACCTTC. It yields the protein CASSKALRDRAHGYTF.

In regard to this clone: At one boundary the junction diverges from the germline segment, which might be a read error. The chain is built from TRBV29-1 and TRBJ2-7; unclear D gene. The CDR3 totals 13 residues. Germline-derived CDR1 and CDR2 are SQVTM and ANQGSEA. The CDR3 region is CSVALWPSHEQYF. The CDR3 region has the DNA TGCAGCGTTGCGTTGTGGCCCTCCCACGAGCAGTACTTC.

The J gene is TRBJ1-1, the V gene TRBV4-1; maybe TRBD1 (6 bases). Per germline, CDR1 MGHRA and CDR2 YSYEKL. This CDR3 region has 17 residues. V lost 0 bases to trimming and J lost 1 base, with 15 bases between them. The DNA of the CDR3 is TGCGCCAGCAGCCAAGACTCCTTCACAGGGCGGAACACTGAAGCTTTCTTT. This sequence encodes CASSQDSFTGRNTEAFF.

The chain combines TRBV29-1 with TRBJ1-2; 9 positions match TRBD1. With 1 base clipped from V and 5 bases from J, the junction kept 11 bases outside the gene matches. From germline, CDR1 is SQVTM and CDR2 ANQGSEA. CDR3 size: 16 residues. This chain's CDR3 is CSVEGQLQGARYGYTF. CDR3 sequence (DNA): TGCAGCGTTGAAGGACAATTACAGGGGGCGCGATATGGCTACACCTTC.

This clone was seen a handful of times. The CDR3 here is CASSQMGQLSGNTIYF. In DNA form, the CDR3 reads TGTGCCAGCAGCCAAATGGGACAGCTCTCTGGAAACACCATATATTTT. The gene calls are TRBV14 and TRBJ1-3; the match to TRBD1 covers 7 bases. Unmatched junction bases numbered 4, after V lost 2 bases and J lost 0 bases. The CDR3 has 16 amino acids. Germline V CDR1 and CDR2: SGHDN, FVKESK. Using reference TRBV14 and TRBJ1-3 for the parts outside the CDR3, the full variable domain is EAGVTQFPSHSVIEKGQTVTLRCDPISGHDNLYWYRRVMGKEIKFLLHFVKESKQDESGMPNNRFLAERTGGTYSTLKVQPAELEDSGVYFCASSQMGQLSGNTIYFGEGSWLTVV.

The rearrangement uses TRBV2 and TRBJ1-5, with D tentatively TRBD1 (5 bases). Germline CDR1 and CDR2: SNHLY and FYNNEI. V was clipped by 2 bases and J by 7 bases, with 12 bases between them. The CDR3 has 14 residues. The CDR3 here is CASSERQGDQPQHF. The CDR3 DNA sequence: TGTGCCAGCAGTGAAAGGCAGGGCGACCAGCCCCAGCATTTT.

The chain carries TRBV5-1 and TRBJ1-1; D call uncertain. The CDR3 spans 13 residues. From germline, CDR1 is SGHRS and CDR2 YFSETQ. Trimming cost V 1 base and J 6 bases, with 10 bases left between them. The CDR3 spells CASSLTGRAEAFF. The CDR3 DNA reads as TGCGCCAGCAGCTTGACCGGCCGGGCTGAAGCTTTCTTT. Drawing the rest from reference TRBV5-1 and TRBJ1-1, the complete variable domain is KAGVTQTPRYLIKTRGQQVTLSCSPISGHRSVSWYQQTPGQGLQFLFEYFSETQRNKGNFPGRFSGRQFSNSRSEMNVSTLELGDSALYLCASSLTGRAEAFFGQGTRLTVV.

The chain uses TRBV19 and TRBJ1-2, with 8 nucleotides matching TRBD1. V trimming: 4 bases; J trimming: 5 bases; junction bases outside the gene matches: 9. This CDR3 is 15 amino acids long. From germline, CDR1 is LNHDA and CDR2 SQIVND (reference sequence). The CDR3 region is CASSNIGTGVYGYTF. The CDR3 DNA is TGTGCCAGTAGTAATATCGGGACAGGAGTTTATGGCTACACCTTC.

The CDR3, as DNA: TGCGCCAGCAGCTTTGGACAGGGGACTGGCTATGGCTACACCTTC. This gives the protein CASSFGQGTGYGYTF. The chain is built from TRBV5-1 and TRBJ1-2; 9 bases are shared with TRBD1. Per the germline V gene, CDR1 is SGHRS and CDR2 is YFSETQ. After removal of 2 bases from V and 4 bases from J, the junction contained 6 bases not matched to a gene. The CDR3 has 15 amino acids.

The J gene is TRBJ1-2, the V gene TRBV30, with 9 bases identical to TRBD1. There are 14 residues in the CDR3. The V segment lost 5 bases and the J segment 6 bases; nucleotides outside the gene matches: 10. CDR1 is GTSNPN and CDR2 is SVGIG in the germline V gene (reference sequence). CDR3 sequence reads: CAWATGGAINGYTF. The CDR3 DNA reads as TGTGCCTGGGCAACAGGGGGCGCGATTAATGGCTACACCTTC.

This chain connects TRBV11-3 to TRBJ2-7, with a tentative D call TRBD2 (6 bases). Trimming pared 4 bases from V and 0 bases from J, leaving 16 bases between. The germline V gene has CDR1 SGHNT and CDR2 YENEEA. This CDR3 contains 16 residues. The CDR3 DNA reads as TGTGCCAGCAGCTCCAACCGGGACTTGAGCTCCTACGAGCAGTACTTC. Its translation: CASSSNRDLSSYEQYF. The full variable domain, rest sourced from reference TRBV11-3 and TRBJ2-7, is EAGVVQSPRYKIIEKKQPVAFWCNPISGHNTLYWYLQNLGQGPELLIRYENEEAVDDSQLPKDRFSAERLKGVDSTLKIQPAELGDSAVYLCASSSNRDLSSYEQYFGPGTRLTVT.

The chain recombines TRBV28 with TRBJ1-6; D might be TRBD1 (6 bases). Between the trimmed V and J ends, which lost 2 bases and 9 bases, there was a span of 17 bases. This CDR3 has 16 residues. The germline V gene encodes CDR1 MDHEN and CDR2 SYDVKM. The CDR3 DNA is TGTGCCAGCAGTTTACCATTAGGGGGAGGGAGTTCACCCCTCCACTTT. Translating gives CASSLPLGGGSSPLHF.

The rearrangement links TRBV10-3 to TRBJ2-7, with D maybe TRBD2 (5 bases). Germline V gene sequence: CDR1 ENHRY, CDR2 SYGVKD. V lost 4 bases and J lost 3, with 13 bases in between. CDR3 length equals 14 residues. CDR3: CAISAGEGIYEQYF. The CDR3 nucleotides read TGTGCCATCAGTGCCGGGGAAGGGATCTACGAGCAGTACTTC.

This clone was observed a handful of times. The chain has TRBV28 and TRBJ2-2; 12 bases align to TRBD2. CDR1 MDHEN and CDR2 SYDVKM come from the germline V gene. This CDR3 spans 16 amino acids. Trimming cost V 7 bases and J 5 bases; bases outside gene matches: 8. CDR3 bases: TGTGCCAGCACCATCAGACTAGCGGGAGAGACCGGGGAGCTGTTTTTT. Translating it yields CASTIRLAGETGELFF. The full variable domain, completed using reference TRBV28 and TRBJ2-2, is DVKVTQSSRYLVKRTGEKVFLECVQDMDHENMFWYRQDPGLGLRLIYFSYDVKMKEKGDIPEGYSVSREKKERFSLILESASTNQTSMYLCASTIRLAGETGELFFGEGSRLTVL.

Here the CDR3 reads CASSLDRPAPDTQYF. For the CDR3, the DNA is TGCGCCAGCAGCTTGGACAGGCCCGCCCCAGATACGCAGTATTTT. The chain couples TRBV5-1 to TRBJ2-3, with D possibly being TRBD1 (5 bases). Germline assignment: CDR1 SGHRS and CDR2 YFSETQ. V was cut by 0 bases and J by 4 bases, with 12 bases left in between. The CDR3 consists of 15 residues.

This rearrangement joins TRBV6-8 to TRBJ1-5; TRBD1 aligns across 8 bases. Germline V gene lookup returns CDR1 MNHGY and CDR2 SAAAGT. CDR3 size: 14 residues. The junction had 7 bases not matched to a gene; V was cut back by 8 bases and J by 4 bases. CDR3 residues: CASGQGAYNQPQHF. CDR3 in DNA: TGTGCCAGCGGCCAGGGGGCCTATAATCAGCCCCAGCATTTT.

The rearrangement links TRBV5-5 to TRBJ2-3; possibly TRBD2 for D (5 bases). The CDR3 length is 18 residues. Trimming removed 1 base from V and 4 bases from J, with 22 bases in between. Germline V gene data show CDR1 as SGHKS and CDR2 as YYEKEE (reference sequence). In nucleotides, the CDR3 is TGTGCCAGCAGCTTGTTCCAATCGTTGAAGGAGGATCCAGATACGCAGTATTTT. Its translation is CASSLFQSLKEDPDTQYF. Full variable domain (outside the CDR3, taken from reference TRBV5-5 and TRBJ2-3): DAGVTQSPTHLIKTRGQQVTLRCSPISGHKSVSWYQQVLGQGPQFIFQYYEKEERGRGNFPDRFSARQFPNYSSELNVNALLLGDSALYLCASSLFQSLKEDPDTQYFGPGTRLTVL.

This clone has more than one count but fewer than ten. The chain is built from TRBV7-2 and TRBJ2-7; tentatively, D is TRBD2 (6 bases). Germline V gene sequence: CDR1 SGHTA, CDR2 FQGNSA. The length of the CDR3 is 15 residues. V was trimmed by 5 bases and J by 0 bases, leaving 14 bases between them. CDR3 sequence reads: CASSTPGLNSYEQYF. The CDR3 nucleotides are TGTGCCAGCAGCACCCCGGGACTGAACTCCTACGAGCAGTACTTC. The whole variable domain, filled in from reference TRBV7-2 and TRBJ2-7, reads GAGVSQSPSNKVTEKGKDVELRCDPISGHTALYWYRQSLGQGLEFLIYFQGNSAPDKSGLPSDRFSAERTGGSVSTLTIQRTQQEDSAVYLCASSTPGLNSYEQYFGPGTRLTVT.

This clone has a single count. The chain recombines TRBV18 with TRBJ2-7, with a weak D call TRBD2 (6 bases). Between the trimmed V and J ends, which lost 3 bases and 2 bases, there was a span of 8 bases. The CDR3 is made up of 13 amino acids. Germline V gene sequence: CDR1 KGHSH, CDR2 LQKENI. For the CDR3, the DNA is TGTGCCAGCTCACCCGGGGGACCCTACGAGCAGTACTTC. The encoded protein is CASSPGGPYEQYF. The full variable domain, its missing parts supplied by reference TRBV18 and TRBJ2-7, is NAGVMQNPRHLVRRRGQEARLRCSPMKGHSHVYWYRQLPEEGLKFMVYLQKENIIDESGMPKERFSAEFPKEGPSILRIQQVVRGDSAAYFCASSPGGPYEQYFGPGTRLTVT.

This rearrangement joins TRBV5-1 to TRBJ1-2, with no clear D. Germline loops: CDR1 SGHRS, CDR2 YFSETQ. The CDR3 is 14 amino acids. The germline V and J ends were trimmed by 0 bases and 3 bases, with 9 bases remaining between them. The CDR3, as DNA: TGCGCCAGCAGCTTGGCCGACGGAGACTATGGCTACACCTTC. Encoded protein: CASSLADGDYGYTF.

The rearrangement links TRBV27 to TRBJ2-5, with TRBD2 matching 12 bases. J was trimmed by 4 bases and V by 5 bases; bases with no gene match: 5. The CDR3 is made up of 15 amino acids. CDR1 and CDR2 from the germline V gene are MNHEY and SMNVEV (reference sequence). CDR3 nucleotides: TGTGCCAGCAGTCTCCTAGCGGGAGGGGCAGAGACCCAGTACTTC. Its protein is CASSLLAGGAETQYF.